What follows describes a single TCR beta chain. Assay: immunoSEQ multiplex PCR; the TCRdb copy retains only in-frame clones and omits some. Of over 400,000 clones in the sample, around 85% were seen once. Trimming took 7 bases from V and 6 from J, leaving 21 bases between them. This CDR3 contains 16 residues. CDR1 and CDR2 (germline): MGHRA, YSYEKL. The data were obtained in a study of blood T cell repertoires in COVID-19. The chain employs TRBV4-1 and TRBJ1-4; D possibly corresponds to TRBD1 (6 bases). The sample consisted of peripheral blood. The TCR sequence derives from a human donor in a cohort sampled during active COVID-19. In DNA, the CDR3 is TGCGCCAGCACCGCTTCCCCAGGGGCCGGGGATGAAAAACTGTTTTTT. Amino acids: CASTASPGAGDEKLFF.